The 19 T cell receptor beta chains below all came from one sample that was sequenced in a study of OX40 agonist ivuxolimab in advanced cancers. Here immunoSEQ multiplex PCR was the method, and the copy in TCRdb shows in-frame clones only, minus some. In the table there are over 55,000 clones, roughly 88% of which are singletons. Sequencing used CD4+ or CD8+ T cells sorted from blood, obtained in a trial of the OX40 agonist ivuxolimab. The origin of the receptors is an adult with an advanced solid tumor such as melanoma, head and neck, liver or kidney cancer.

The CDR3 loop is CASSILKPGTYGYTF. In DNA form, the CDR3 reads TGTGCCAGTAGTATTCTCAAACCCGGAACGTATGGCTACACCTTC. The genes are TRBV19 and TRBJ1-2; D gene unclear. CDR1 is LNHDA and CDR2 is SQIVND in the germline V gene (reference sequence). The V gene lost 3 bases and the J gene lost 5 bases, with 16 bases spanning the gap. The CDR3 totals 15 residues.

The DNA of the CDR3 is TGTGCCAGCAGCGCCGTCGTGGGGAGGTCCCAAGAGACCCAGTACTTC. Its protein product is CASSAVVGRSQETQYF. J is TRBJ2-5 and V is TRBV9, with D possibly TRBD2 on 6 matching bases. Trimming cost V 3 bases and J 1 base, with 16 bases left between them. This CDR3 region has 16 residues. From germline, CDR1 is SGDLS and CDR2 YYNGEE.

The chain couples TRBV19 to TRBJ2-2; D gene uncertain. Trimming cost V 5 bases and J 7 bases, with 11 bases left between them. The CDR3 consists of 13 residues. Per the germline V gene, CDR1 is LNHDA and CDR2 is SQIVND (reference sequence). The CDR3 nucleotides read TGTGCCAGTAGTCAAGGGATGGACGGGGAGCTGTTTTTT. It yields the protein CASSQGMDGELFF.

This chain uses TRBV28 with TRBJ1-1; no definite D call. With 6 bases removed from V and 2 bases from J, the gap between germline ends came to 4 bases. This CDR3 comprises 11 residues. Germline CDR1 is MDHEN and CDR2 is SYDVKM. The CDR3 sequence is CASRGNTEAFF. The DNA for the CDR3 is TGTGCCAGCAGGGGCAACACTGAAGCTTTCTTT.

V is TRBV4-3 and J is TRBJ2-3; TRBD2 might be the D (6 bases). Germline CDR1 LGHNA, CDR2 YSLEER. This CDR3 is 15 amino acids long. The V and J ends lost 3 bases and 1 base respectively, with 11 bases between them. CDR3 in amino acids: CASSQILAGTDTQYF. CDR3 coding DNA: TGCGCCAGCAGCCAGATACTAGCAGGCACAGATACGCAGTATTTT.

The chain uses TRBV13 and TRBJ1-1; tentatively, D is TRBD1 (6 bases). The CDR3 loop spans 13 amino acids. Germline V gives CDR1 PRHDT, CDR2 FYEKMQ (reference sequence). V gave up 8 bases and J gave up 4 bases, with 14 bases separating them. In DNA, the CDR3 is TGTGCCAGCCTCTGGGGGGCATCCACTGAAGCTTTCTTT. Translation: CASLWGASTEAFF.

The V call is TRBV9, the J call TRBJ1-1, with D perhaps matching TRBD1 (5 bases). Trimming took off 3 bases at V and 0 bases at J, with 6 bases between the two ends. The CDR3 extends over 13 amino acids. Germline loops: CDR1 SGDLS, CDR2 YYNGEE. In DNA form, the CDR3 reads TGTGCCAGCAGCGAGACAGTGAACACTGAAGCTTTCTTT. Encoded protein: CASSETVNTEAFF.

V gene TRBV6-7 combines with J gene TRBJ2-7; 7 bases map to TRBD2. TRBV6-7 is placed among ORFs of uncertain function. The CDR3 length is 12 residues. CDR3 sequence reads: CASSYPLQRDVV. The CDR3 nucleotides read TGTGCCAGCAGTTATCCACTCCAGCGGGATGTTGTC.

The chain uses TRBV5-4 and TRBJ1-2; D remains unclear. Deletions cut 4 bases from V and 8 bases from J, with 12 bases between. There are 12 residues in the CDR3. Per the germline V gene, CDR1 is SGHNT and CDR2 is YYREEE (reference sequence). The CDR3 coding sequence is TGTGCCAGCAGCCCCCCGGAGGGCGGCTACACCTTC. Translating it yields CASSPPEGGYTF.

DNA for the CDR3: TGTGCCAGCAGTTTCCGAGGGGGCGTTAGCTCCTACGAGCAGTACTTC. This gives the protein CASSFRGGVSSYEQYF. V usage is TRBV27 and J usage is TRBJ2-7, with TRBD1 identical over 7 bases. Germline CDR1 and CDR2: MNHEY and SMNVEV (reference sequence). V lost 3 bases, J lost 0 bases, and 8 bases stayed unmatched. CDR3 length: 16 amino acids.

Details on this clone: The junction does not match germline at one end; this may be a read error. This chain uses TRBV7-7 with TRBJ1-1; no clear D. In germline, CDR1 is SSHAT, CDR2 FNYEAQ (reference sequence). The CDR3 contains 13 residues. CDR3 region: CASSPSLNTEAFF. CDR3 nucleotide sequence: TGTGCTAGCAGCCCAAGCTTGAACACTGAAGCTTTCTTT. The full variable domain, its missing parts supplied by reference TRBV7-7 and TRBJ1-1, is GAGVSQSPRYKVTKRGQDVTLRCDPISSHATLYWYQQALGQGPEFLTYFNYEAQPDKSGLPSDRFSAERPEGSISTLTIQRTEQRDSAMYRCASSPSLNTEAFFGQGTRLTVV.

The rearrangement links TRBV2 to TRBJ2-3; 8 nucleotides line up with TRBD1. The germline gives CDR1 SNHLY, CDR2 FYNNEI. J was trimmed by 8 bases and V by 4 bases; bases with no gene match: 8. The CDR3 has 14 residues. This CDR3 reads CASSGGTGPGTQYF. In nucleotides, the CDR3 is TGTGCCAGCAGTGGGGGGACAGGCCCCGGTACGCAGTATTTT. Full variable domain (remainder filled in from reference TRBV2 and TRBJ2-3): EPEVTQTPSHQVTQMGQEVILRCVPISNHLYFYWYRQILGQKVEFLVSFYNNEISEKSEIFDDQFSVERPDGSNFTLKIRSTKLEDSAMYFCASSGGTGPGTQYFGPGTRLTVL.

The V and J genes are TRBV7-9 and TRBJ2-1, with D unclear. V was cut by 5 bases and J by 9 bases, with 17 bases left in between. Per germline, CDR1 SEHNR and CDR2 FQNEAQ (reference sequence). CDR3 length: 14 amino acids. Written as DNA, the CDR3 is TGTGCCAGCAGCGTCGTAGTGCAATGGGGTGAGCAGTTCTTC. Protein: CASSVVVQWGEQFF.

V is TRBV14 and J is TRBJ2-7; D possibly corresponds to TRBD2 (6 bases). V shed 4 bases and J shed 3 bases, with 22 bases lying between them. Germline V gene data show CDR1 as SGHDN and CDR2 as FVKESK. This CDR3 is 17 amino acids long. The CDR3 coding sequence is TGTGCCAGCAGCCCCCTCGGTTGGGGCGGGAAGAACTACGAGCAGTACTTC. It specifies CASSPLGWGGKNYEQYF.

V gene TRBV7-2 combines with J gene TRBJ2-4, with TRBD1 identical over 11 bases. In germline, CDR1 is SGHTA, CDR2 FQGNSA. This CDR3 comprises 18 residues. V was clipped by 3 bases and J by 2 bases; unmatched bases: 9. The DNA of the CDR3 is TGTGCCAGCAGCTTTTACCCGGGACAGGGGGTATCCAAAAACATTCAGTACTTC. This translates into CASSFYPGQGVSKNIQYF.

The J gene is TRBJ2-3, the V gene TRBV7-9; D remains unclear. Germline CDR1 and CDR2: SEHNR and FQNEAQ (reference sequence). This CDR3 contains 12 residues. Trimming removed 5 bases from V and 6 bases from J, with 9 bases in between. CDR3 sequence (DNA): TGTGCCAGCAGCGCACTGAAGGATACGCAGTATTTT. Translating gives CASSALKDTQYF.

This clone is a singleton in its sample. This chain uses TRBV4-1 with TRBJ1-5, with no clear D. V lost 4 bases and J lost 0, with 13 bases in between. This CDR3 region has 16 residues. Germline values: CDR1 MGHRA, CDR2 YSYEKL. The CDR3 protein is CASSPERRVSNQPQHF. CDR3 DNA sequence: TGCGCCAGCAGCCCTGAGAGAAGGGTTAGCAATCAGCCCCAGCATTTT.

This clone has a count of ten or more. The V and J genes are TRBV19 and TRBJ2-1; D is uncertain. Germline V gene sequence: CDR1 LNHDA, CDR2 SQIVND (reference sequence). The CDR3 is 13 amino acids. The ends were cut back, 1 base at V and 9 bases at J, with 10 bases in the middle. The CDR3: CASSIVAGPEQFF. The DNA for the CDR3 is TGTGCCAGTAGTATAGTTGCCGGGCCTGAGCAGTTCTTC.

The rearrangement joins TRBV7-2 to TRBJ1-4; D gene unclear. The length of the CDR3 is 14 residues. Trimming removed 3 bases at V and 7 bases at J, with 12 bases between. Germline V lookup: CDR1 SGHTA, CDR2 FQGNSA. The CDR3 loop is CASSLDGRVEKLFF. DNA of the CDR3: TGTGCCAGCAGCTTGGACGGAAGAGTTGAAAAACTGTTTTTT.